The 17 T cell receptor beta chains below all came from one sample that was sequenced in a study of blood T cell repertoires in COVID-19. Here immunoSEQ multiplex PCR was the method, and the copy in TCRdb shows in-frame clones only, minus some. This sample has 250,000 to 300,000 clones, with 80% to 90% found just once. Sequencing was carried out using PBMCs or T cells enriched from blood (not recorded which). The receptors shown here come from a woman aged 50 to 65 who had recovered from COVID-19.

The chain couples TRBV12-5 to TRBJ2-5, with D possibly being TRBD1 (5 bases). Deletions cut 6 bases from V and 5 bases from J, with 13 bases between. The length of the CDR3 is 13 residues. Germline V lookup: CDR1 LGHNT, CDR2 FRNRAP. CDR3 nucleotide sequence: TGTGCTAGTGGCCCTTTTGGGGCGGAGACCCAGTACTTC. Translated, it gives CASGPFGAETQYF.

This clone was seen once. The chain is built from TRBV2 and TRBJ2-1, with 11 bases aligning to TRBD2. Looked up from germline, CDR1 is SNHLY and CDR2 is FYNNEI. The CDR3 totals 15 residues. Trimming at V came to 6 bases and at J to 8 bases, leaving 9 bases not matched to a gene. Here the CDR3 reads CASRSIAGGPDEQFF. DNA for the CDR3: TGTGCCAGCAGATCCATAGCGGGAGGGCCCGATGAGCAGTTCTTC.

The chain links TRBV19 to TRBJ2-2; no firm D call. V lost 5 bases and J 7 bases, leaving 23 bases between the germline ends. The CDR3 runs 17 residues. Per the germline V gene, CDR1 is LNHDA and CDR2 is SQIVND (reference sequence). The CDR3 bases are TGTGCCAGTAGTCAACCCCCTTACGTTGTCTCTATCGGGGAGCTGTTTTTT. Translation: CASSQPPYVVSIGELFF. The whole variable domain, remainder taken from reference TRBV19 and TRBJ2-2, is DGGITQSPKYLFRKEGQNVTLSCEQNLNHDAMYWYRQDPGQGLRLIYYSQIVNDFQKGDIAEGYSVSREKKESFPLTVTSAQKNPTAFYLCASSQPPYVVSIGELFFGEGSRLTVL.

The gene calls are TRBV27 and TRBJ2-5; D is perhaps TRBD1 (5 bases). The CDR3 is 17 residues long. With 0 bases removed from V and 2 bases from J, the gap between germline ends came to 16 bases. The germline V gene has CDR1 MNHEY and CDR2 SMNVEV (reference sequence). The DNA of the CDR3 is TGTGCCAGCAGTTTATCAAAGGGGTGGGGAATTCAAGAGACCCAGTACTTC. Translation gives CASSLSKGWGIQETQYF.

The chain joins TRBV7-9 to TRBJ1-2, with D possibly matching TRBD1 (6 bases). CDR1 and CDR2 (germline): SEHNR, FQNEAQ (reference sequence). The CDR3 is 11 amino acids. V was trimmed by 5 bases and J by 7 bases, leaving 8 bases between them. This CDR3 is CASSMTGGYTF. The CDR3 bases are TGTGCCAGCAGCATGACAGGTGGCTACACCTTC.

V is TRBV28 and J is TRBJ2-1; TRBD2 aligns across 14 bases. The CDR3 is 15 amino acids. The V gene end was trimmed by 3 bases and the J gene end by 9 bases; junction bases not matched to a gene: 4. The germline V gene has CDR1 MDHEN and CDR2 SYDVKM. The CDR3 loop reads CASSFLGLAGVEQFF. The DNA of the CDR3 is TGTGCCAGCAGTTTTTTGGGACTAGCGGGAGTTGAGCAGTTCTTC.

This chain's CDR3 is CASSLGGFYNSPLHF. The CDR3 nucleotides read TGTGCCAGCAGCTTAGGAGGGTTTTATAATTCACCCCTCCACTTT. J is TRBJ1-6 and V is TRBV7-9; D is undetermined. The CDR3 has 15 amino acids. Germline V gene data show CDR1 as SEHNR and CDR2 as FQNEAQ (reference sequence). The V and J ends lost 1 base and 4 bases respectively, with 8 bases between them.

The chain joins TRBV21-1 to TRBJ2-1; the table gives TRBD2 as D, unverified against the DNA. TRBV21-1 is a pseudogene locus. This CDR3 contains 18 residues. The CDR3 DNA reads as TGTGCCAGCAGCAACTCCCCGCGACTGGAAAAGATGTACAATGAGCAGTTCTTC. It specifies CASSNSPRLEKMYNEQFF.

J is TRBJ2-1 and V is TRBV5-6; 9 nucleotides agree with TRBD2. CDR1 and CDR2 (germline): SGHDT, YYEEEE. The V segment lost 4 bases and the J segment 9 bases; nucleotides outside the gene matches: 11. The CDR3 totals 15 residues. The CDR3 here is CASSPLAGKTGEQFF. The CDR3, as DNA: TGTGCCAGCAGCCCACTAGCGGGCAAGACGGGTGAGCAGTTCTTC.

CDR3 residues: CASSQGKWAQETQYF. The DNA of the CDR3 is TGTGCCAGCAGTCAGGGGAAGTGGGCCCAAGAGACCCAGTACTTC. The chain couples TRBV28 to TRBJ2-5, with a tentative D call TRBD1 (6 bases). This CDR3 comprises 15 residues. CDR1 is MDHEN, CDR2 SYDVKM, per germline. V gave up 5 bases and J gave up 1 base, with 14 bases separating them.

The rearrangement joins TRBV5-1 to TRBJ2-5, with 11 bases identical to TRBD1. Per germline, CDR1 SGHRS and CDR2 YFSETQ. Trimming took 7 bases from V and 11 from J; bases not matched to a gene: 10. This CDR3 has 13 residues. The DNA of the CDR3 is TGCGCCAGCGGTGGACAGGGGGCCCTCGAACAGTACTTC. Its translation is CASGGQGALEQYF.

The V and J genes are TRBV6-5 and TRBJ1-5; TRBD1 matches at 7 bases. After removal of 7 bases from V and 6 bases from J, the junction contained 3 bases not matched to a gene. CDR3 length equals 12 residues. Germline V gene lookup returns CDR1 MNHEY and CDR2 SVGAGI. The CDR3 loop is CASTGGSQPQHF. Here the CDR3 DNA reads TGTGCCAGCACAGGGGGGAGTCAGCCCCAGCATTTT.

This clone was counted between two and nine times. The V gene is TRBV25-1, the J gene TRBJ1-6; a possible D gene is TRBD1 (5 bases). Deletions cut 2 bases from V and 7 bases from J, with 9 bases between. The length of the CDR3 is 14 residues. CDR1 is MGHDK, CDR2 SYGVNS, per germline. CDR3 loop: CASSEGGGNSPLHF. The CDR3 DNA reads TGTGCCAGCAGTGAAGGCGGGGGAAATTCACCCCTCCACTTT.

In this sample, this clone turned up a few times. CDR3 nucleotides: TGTGCCTGGAGTGTCCTAGGGACAGCCCCCACCGAGCAGTACTTC. It translates to CAWSVLGTAPTEQYF. This sequence joins TRBV30 and TRBJ2-7; TRBD1 matches 7 bases. Germline V gene sequence: CDR1 GTSNPN, CDR2 SVGIG (reference sequence). The CDR3 spans 15 residues. Germline trimming cut 0 bases from V and 6 bases from J; bases unmatched to any gene: 11. Full variable domain (outside the CDR3, taken from reference TRBV30 and TRBJ2-7): SQTIHQWPATLVQPVGSPLSLECTVEGTSNPNLYWYRQAAGRGLQLLFYSVGIGQISSEVPQNLSASRPQDRQFILSSKKLLLSDSGFYLCAWSVLGTAPTEQYFGPGTRLTVT.

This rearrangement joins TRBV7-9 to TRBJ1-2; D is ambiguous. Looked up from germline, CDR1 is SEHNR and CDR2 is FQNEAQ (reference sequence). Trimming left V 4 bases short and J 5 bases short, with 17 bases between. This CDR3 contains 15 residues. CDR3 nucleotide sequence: TGTGCCAGCAGCTCGGGGTCCGCCTCGCAGTATGGCTACACCTTC. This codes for CASSSGSASQYGYTF. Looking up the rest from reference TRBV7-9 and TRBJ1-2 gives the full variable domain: DTGVSQNPRHKITKRGQNVTFRCDPISEHNRLYWYRQTLGQGPEFLTYFQNEAQLEKSRLLSDRFSAERPKGSFSTLEIQRTEQGDSAMYLCASSSGSASQYGYTFGSGTRLTVV.

The CDR3 loop is CASSSSGMVQETQYF. CDR3 DNA: TGTGCCAGCAGTTCGAGCGGGATGGTTCAAGAGACCCAGTACTTC. This chain connects TRBV6-5 to TRBJ2-5, with 7 bases aligning to TRBD2. The germline CDR1 and CDR2 sequences are MNHEY and SVGAGI. V was pared by 4 bases and J by 2 bases, with 7 bases of the junction left unmatched. The length of the CDR3 is 15 residues.

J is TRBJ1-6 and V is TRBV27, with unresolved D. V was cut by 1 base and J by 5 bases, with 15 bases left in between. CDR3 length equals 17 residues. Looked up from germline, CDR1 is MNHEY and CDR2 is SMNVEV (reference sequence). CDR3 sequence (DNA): TGTGCCAGCAGTTTATTAACTGGGGAGCGGGATAATTCACCCCTCCACTTT. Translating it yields CASSLLTGERDNSPLHF.